This T cell receptor (beta chain) was identified during a study of T-cell memory formation after mild COVID-19. Regarding this clonotype: Its antigen is unknown.

Each CDR3 protein is one row after TCRdb ran MiXCR on the 5' RACE reads. The data contain about 500,000 distinct CDR3 sequences, roughly 21% of them singletons. Germline V lookup: CDR1 DFQATT, CDR2 SNEGSKA (reference sequence). CDR3 length: 15 amino acids. J was trimmed by 5 bases and V by 4 bases; bases with no gene match: 9. Study-wide results and caveats: Memory cells collected pre-infection included some clones that later responded, suggesting cross-reactive memory joined. A second wave of clones peaked on day 37, and their SARS-CoV-2 specificity went unconfirmed. Mainly CM and EM harbored the contracting CD4+ clones; mainly EMRA harbored the CD8+ ones.

This sequence was found in an adult woman who had mild COVID-19 (a few samples of this study predate the infection). Cell type and time point are not known. The sequencing input was PBMCs or a T cell subset sorted from them (not recorded which). The chain has TRBV20-1 and TRBJ2-1, with 9 bases that match TRBD2. The CDR3 spells CSANHPSGADNEQFF. In DNA form, the CDR3 reads TGCAGTGCTAACCACCCTAGCGGGGCCGACAATGAGCAGTTCTTC.